The 23 T cell receptor beta chains presented below share a single source sample, sequenced in a study of a mutant IDH1 vaccine in newly diagnosed glioma. The time point denotes: baseline, week 1 (first vaccination visit). Noted treatment: pre-vaccination baseline after standard-of-care therapy. Libraries were prepared by immunoSEQ multiplex PCR; TCRdb keeps only in-frame clonotypes and omits some of them. Of about 92,000 clones in the sample, 83% were seen once. The source was PBMCs, collected from a glioma patient treated with radiotherapy, temozolomide or both. The receptors were gathered from a woman aged 45-65 years with glioma.

The rearrangement uses TRBV6-5 and TRBJ2-7, with 7 bases that match TRBD2. Germline values: CDR1 MNHEY, CDR2 SVGAGI. The CDR3 is made up of 15 amino acids. With V trimmed by 8 bases and J by 6 bases, 16 bases remained unmatched. The CDR3 loop is CASRGDADRYGEQYF. In nucleotides, the CDR3 is TGTGCCAGCCGGGGGGACGCAGATCGATACGGCGAGCAGTACTTC.

CDR3 loop: CASRAQGSNQPQHF. DNA for the CDR3: TGTGCCAGCAGGGCACAGGGTAGCAATCAGCCCCAGCATTTT. V gene TRBV2 combines with J gene TRBJ1-5; perhaps TRBD1 as D (6 bases). The CDR3 is made up of 14 amino acids. Trimming removed 6 bases at V and 0 bases at J, with 9 bases between. Germline lookup yields CDR1 SNHLY and CDR2 FYNNEI.

V is TRBV27 and J is TRBJ1-1; 7 bases match TRBD1. Losses at the gene ends were 6 bases for V and 1 base for J; bases not matched to a gene: 8. Germline loops: CDR1 MNHEY, CDR2 SMNVEV (reference sequence). This CDR3 spans 15 amino acids. The CDR3 DNA reads TGTGCCAGCAGCCGCTTAAACAGGGGGAACACTGAAGCTTTCTTT. Translated, it gives CASSRLNRGNTEAFF.

The DNA of the CDR3 is TGCAGCGTTCAGTCACTGGAGACCCAGTACTTC. It yields the protein CSVQSLETQYF. This chain uses TRBV29-1 with TRBJ2-5; D is unresolved. The length of the CDR3 is 11 residues. The germline gives CDR1 SQVTM, CDR2 ANQGSEA. V lost 5 bases, J lost 5 bases, and 9 bases lay in between.

The chain combines TRBV7-2 with TRBJ2-5, with TRBD2 matching over 7 bases. V lost 7 bases to trimming and J lost 5 bases; unmatched junction nucleotides: 16. CDR3 length: 16 residues. From germline, CDR1 is SGHTA and CDR2 FQGNSA. This chain's CDR3 is CASTLSQGGAGETQYF. As DNA, the CDR3 is TGTGCCAGCACCCTATCGCAGGGAGGGGCGGGGGAGACCCAGTACTTC. The full variable domain, completed using reference TRBV7-2 and TRBJ2-5, is GAGVSQSPSNKVTEKGKDVELRCDPISGHTALYWYRQSLGQGLEFLIYFQGNSAPDKSGLPSDRFSAERTGGSVSTLTIQRTQQEDSAVYLCASTLSQGGAGETQYFGPGTRLLVL.

This clone was counted once. The V and J genes are TRBV7-2 and TRBJ2-7; D unclear. V lost 5 bases and J 6 bases, leaving 8 bases between the germline ends. CDR1 is SGHTA and CDR2 is FQGNSA in the germline V gene. The CDR3 has 11 residues. As DNA, the CDR3 is TGTGCCAGCAGCGCGCGAACCGAGCAGTACTTC. This gives the protein CASSARTEQYF.

The V gene is TRBV14, the J gene TRBJ2-2; 7 bases agree with TRBD2. The V and J ends lost 4 bases and 1 base, in that order; junction bases with no gene match: 9. This CDR3 is built from 17 residues. Germline CDR1 is SGHDN and CDR2 is FVKESK. This CDR3 is CASSPRLALGNTGELFF. CDR3 nucleotides: TGTGCCAGCAGCCCTCGACTAGCCTTGGGGAACACCGGGGAGCTGTTTTTT.

The rearrangement uses TRBV7-2 and TRBJ2-7, with a weak D call TRBD2 (5 bases). The germline V and J ends were trimmed by 3 bases and 6 bases, with 15 bases remaining between them. The CDR3 loop spans 14 amino acids. Germline V gene sequence: CDR1 SGHTA, CDR2 FQGNSA. The CDR3 is CASSFGEASSEQYF. The CDR3 region has the DNA TGTGCCAGCAGCTTCGGGGAAGCATCTTCCGAGCAGTACTTC.

The rearrangement uses TRBV6-6 and TRBJ1-5; TRBD1 matches 7 bases. V shed 7 bases, J shed 4 bases, and the junction held 13 bases outside the gene matches. Germline-derived CDR1 and CDR2 are MNHNY and SVGAGI (reference sequence). This CDR3 spans 16 amino acids. This CDR3 is CASMSWTGQHNQPQHF. In DNA, the CDR3 is TGTGCCAGCATGAGCTGGACGGGACAGCATAATCAGCCCCAGCATTTT.

This chain links TRBV5-4 with TRBJ1-2; D may be TRBD1 (6 bases). The germline V gene has CDR1 SGHNT and CDR2 YYREEE (reference sequence). Deletions cut 6 bases from V and 4 bases from J, with 19 bases between. The CDR3 loop spans 15 amino acids. The CDR3 bases are TGTGCCAGCAACGCGCAGCCGGGGGCCGTCTATGGCTACACCTTC. This sequence encodes CASNAQPGAVYGYTF.

This chain links TRBV5-5 with TRBJ1-2; the D gene is possibly TRBD1 (5 bases). V was pared by 3 bases and J by 4 bases, with 10 bases between. The CDR3 is 13 residues long. Germline lookup yields CDR1 SGHKS and CDR2 YYEKEE (reference sequence). In DNA form, the CDR3 reads TGTGCCAGCAGCTCGGACATCGGCTATGGCTACACCTTC. Its translation: CASSSDIGYGYTF.

This clone was seen just once. V is TRBV2 and J is TRBJ2-4, with D tentatively TRBD1 (6 bases). CDR1 is SNHLY and CDR2 is FYNNEI in the germline V gene. Deletions cut 4 bases from V and 0 bases from J, with 16 bases between. The CDR3 is 17 residues long. The CDR3 nucleotides read TGTGCCAGCAGTGGGCCCCTGACAGGACTAGCCAAAAACATTCAGTACTTC. Amino acids: CASSGPLTGLAKNIQYF.

A word on this clone: Other nucleotide sequences in the sample specify the same CDR3. The chain couples TRBV10-3 to TRBJ1-1, with D hard to call. V gave up 3 bases and J gave up 0 bases, with 5 bases separating them. This CDR3 is 13 amino acids long. CDR1 and CDR2 (germline): ENHRY, SYGVKD. The CDR3 sequence is CAISDGMNTEAFF. The CDR3, as DNA: TGTGCCATCAGTGATGGGATGAACACTGAAGCTTTCTTT.

The CDR3 sequence is CASSPAFREKLFF. Written as DNA, the CDR3 is TGTGCCAGCAGCCCCGCGTTTCGGGAAAAACTGTTTTTT. The chain is built from TRBV9 and TRBJ1-4; D not resolved. This CDR3 is 13 amino acids long. Deletions cut 4 bases from V and 8 bases from J, with 12 bases between. Germline V gene sequence: CDR1 SGDLS, CDR2 YYNGEE.

This chain joins TRBV5-1 and TRBJ2-7; 8 bases line up with TRBD1. Trimming removed 2 bases from V and 4 bases from J; junction bases left unmatched: 8. Germline lookup yields CDR1 SGHRS and CDR2 YFSETQ. The CDR3 runs to 15 residues. CDR3: CASSFNRGSSYEQYF. Here the CDR3 DNA reads TGCGCCAGCAGCTTTAACAGGGGGAGCAGTTACGAGCAGTACTTC.

The chain employs TRBV18 and TRBJ1-4; possible D gene TRBD1, 5 bases. The CDR3 is made up of 16 amino acids. Trimming took off 2 bases at V and 4 bases at J, with 14 bases between the two ends. From germline, CDR1 is KGHSH and CDR2 LQKENI. The CDR3 sequence is CASSPSRPGGNEKLFF. The CDR3, as DNA: TGTGCCAGCTCACCAAGCAGGCCCGGGGGTAATGAAAAACTGTTTTTT.

This clone has a handful of counts. CDR3 coding DNA: TGTGCCTGGCTTAGCGGGGGCGCGAACTCACCCCTCCACTTT. Its translation: CAWLSGGANSPLHF. This chain joins TRBV30 and TRBJ1-6; D perhaps matches TRBD1 (6 bases). V was pared by 5 bases and J by 10 bases, with 18 bases between. The germline V gene encodes CDR1 GTSNPN and CDR2 SVGIG (reference sequence). There are 14 residues in the CDR3.

The CDR3 DNA reads as TGTGCCAGCAGCTTGCACCCGGGGGTATGGGGCTACACCTTC. It encodes CASSLHPGVWGYTF. The chain joins TRBV7-2 to TRBJ1-2; a possible D gene is TRBD1 (5 bases). V lost 3 bases, J lost 8 bases, and 16 bases lay in between. The germline V gene has CDR1 SGHTA and CDR2 FQGNSA. This CDR3 contains 14 residues.

This clone came up a few times. The chain combines TRBV5-5 with TRBJ1-1; D is ambiguous. Deletions cut 0 bases from V and 0 bases from J, with 3 bases between. This CDR3 has 13 amino acids. CDR1 and CDR2 (germline): SGHKS, YYEKEE (reference sequence). The CDR3 here is CASSLGMNTEAFF. CDR3 nucleotide sequence: TGTGCCAGCAGCTTGGGCATGAACACTGAAGCTTTCTTT. The variable domain in full, completed from reference TRBV5-5 and TRBJ1-1, reads DAGVTQSPTHLIKTRGQQVTLRCSPISGHKSVSWYQQVLGQGPQFIFQYYEKEERGRGNFPDRFSARQFPNYSSELNVNALLLGDSALYLCASSLGMNTEAFFGQGTRLTVV.

This rearrangement joins TRBV19 to TRBJ1-2; D call uncertain. CDR1 and CDR2 from the germline V gene are LNHDA and SQIVND (reference sequence). V was pared by 10 bases and J by 7 bases, with 13 bases between. The CDR3 spans 11 residues. The CDR3 spells CATGTQRGYTF. Written as DNA, the CDR3 is TGTGCCACTGGTACCCAACGTGGCTACACCTTC.

This clone appeared a single time. CDR3 sequence: CASSLSTGSGYGYTF. The DNA of the CDR3 is TGTGCCAGCAGTTTATCAACAGGGAGTGGCTATGGCTACACCTTC. The chain links TRBV27 to TRBJ1-2, with a weak D call TRBD1 (6 bases). The CDR3 extends over 15 amino acids. Trimming took 0 bases from V and 4 from J, leaving 12 bases between them. CDR1 and CDR2 from the germline V gene are MNHEY and SMNVEV (reference sequence).

The rearrangement joins TRBV4-1 to TRBJ1-6; the D is unclear. Germline-derived CDR1 and CDR2 are MGHRA and YSYEKL. This CDR3 contains 17 residues. V lost 6 bases and J 0 bases, leaving 15 bases between the germline ends. This CDR3 is CASRKGPSSSYNSPLHF. DNA for the CDR3: TGCGCCAGCAGAAAGGGTCCGTCGAGCTCCTATAATTCACCCCTCCACTTT.

The genes are TRBV27 and TRBJ1-2; D is unclear. The CDR3 sequence is 15 residues long. Germline assignment: CDR1 MNHEY and CDR2 SMNVEV (reference sequence). The germline V and J ends were trimmed by 3 bases and 2 bases, with 13 bases remaining between them. CDR3 loop: CASSLGSPSNYGYTF. CDR3 DNA: TGTGCCAGCAGTTTGGGCAGCCCATCCAACTATGGCTACACCTTC.